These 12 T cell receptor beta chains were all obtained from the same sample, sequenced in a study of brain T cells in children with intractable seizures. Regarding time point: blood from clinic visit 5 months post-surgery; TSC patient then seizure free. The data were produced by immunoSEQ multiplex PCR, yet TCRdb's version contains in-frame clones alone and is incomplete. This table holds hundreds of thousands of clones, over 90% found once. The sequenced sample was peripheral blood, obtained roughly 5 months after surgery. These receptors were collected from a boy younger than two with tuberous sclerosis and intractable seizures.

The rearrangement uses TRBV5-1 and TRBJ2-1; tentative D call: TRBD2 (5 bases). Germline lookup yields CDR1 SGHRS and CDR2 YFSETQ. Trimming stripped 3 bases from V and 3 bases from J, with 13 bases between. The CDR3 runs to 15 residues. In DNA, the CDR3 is TGCGCCAGCAGCTCTCGGGCAGAGGGCTACAATGAGCAGTTCTTC. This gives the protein CASSSRAEGYNEQFF.

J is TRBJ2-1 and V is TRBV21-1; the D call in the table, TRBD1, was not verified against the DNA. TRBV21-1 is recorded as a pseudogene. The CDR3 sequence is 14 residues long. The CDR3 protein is CASSKSGSHNEQFF. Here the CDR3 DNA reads TGTGCCAGCAGCAAATCTGGCTCCCACAATGAGCAGTTCTTC.

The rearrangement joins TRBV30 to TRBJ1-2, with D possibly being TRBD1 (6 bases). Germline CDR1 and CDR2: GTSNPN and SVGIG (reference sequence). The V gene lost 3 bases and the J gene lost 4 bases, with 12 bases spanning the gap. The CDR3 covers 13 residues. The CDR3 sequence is CAWRQGVVYGYTF. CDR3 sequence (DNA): TGTGCCTGGAGACAGGGAGTCGTCTATGGCTACACCTTC.

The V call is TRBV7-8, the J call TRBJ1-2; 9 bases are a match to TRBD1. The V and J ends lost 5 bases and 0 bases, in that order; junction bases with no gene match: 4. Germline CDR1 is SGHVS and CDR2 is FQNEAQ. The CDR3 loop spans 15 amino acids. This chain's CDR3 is CASSPGQGPNYGYTF. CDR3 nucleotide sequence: TGTGCCAGCAGCCCCGGACAGGGGCCTAACTATGGCTACACCTTC.

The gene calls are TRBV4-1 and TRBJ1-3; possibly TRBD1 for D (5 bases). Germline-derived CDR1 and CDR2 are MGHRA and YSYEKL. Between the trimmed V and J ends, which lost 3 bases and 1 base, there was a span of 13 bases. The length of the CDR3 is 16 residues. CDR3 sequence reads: CASSQGPGRSGNTIYF. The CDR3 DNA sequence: TGCGCCAGCAGCCAGGGCCCGGGACGTTCTGGAAACACCATATATTTT.

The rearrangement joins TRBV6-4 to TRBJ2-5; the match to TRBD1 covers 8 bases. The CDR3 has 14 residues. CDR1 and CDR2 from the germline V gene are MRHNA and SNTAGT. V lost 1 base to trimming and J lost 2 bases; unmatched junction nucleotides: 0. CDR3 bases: TGTGCCAGCAGTGACTACAGGGGGCAAGAGACCCAGTACTTC. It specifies CASSDYRGQETQYF.

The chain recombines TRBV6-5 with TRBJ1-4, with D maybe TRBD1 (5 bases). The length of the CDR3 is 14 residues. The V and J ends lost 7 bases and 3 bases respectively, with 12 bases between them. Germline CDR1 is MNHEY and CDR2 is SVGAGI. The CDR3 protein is CASIPGWANEKLFF. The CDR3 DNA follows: TGTGCCAGCATCCCAGGGTGGGCTAATGAAAAACTGTTTTTT.

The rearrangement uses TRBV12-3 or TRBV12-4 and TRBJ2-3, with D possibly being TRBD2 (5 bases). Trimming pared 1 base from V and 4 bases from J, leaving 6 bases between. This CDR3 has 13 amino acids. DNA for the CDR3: TGTGCCAGCAGTTTAGGGGGAGCAGATACGCAGTATTTT. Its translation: CASSLGGADTQYF.

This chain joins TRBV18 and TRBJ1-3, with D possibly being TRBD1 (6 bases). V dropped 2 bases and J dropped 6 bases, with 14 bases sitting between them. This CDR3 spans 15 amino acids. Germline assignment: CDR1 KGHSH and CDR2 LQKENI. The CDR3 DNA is TGTGCCAGCTCACCAACCGGGGGCCGGGAAAACACCATATATTTT. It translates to CASSPTGGRENTIYF.

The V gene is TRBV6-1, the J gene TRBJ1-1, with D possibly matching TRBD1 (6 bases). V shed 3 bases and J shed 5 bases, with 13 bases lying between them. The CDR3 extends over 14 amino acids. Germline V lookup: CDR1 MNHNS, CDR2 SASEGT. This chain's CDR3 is CASSEAGAETEAFF. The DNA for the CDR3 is TGTGCCAGCAGTGAGGCAGGGGCGGAGACTGAAGCTTTCTTT.

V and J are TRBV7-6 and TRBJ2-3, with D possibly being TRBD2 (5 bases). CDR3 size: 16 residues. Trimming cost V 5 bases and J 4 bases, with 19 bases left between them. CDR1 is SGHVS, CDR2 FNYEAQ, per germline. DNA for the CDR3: TGTGCCAGCAGCCCCCTATCGCGGGCCCCTGCAGATACGCAGTATTTT. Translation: CASSPLSRAPADTQYF.

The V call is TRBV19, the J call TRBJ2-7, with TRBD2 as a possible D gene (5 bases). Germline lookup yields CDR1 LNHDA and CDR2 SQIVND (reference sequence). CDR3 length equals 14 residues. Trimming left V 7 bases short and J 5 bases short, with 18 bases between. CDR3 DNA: TGTGCCAGTACTCAAGGGAGAAGCAAGGACGAGCAGTACTTC. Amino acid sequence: CASTQGRSKDEQYF.